This TCR beta chain is drawn from a study of spatial heterogeneity in lung cancer. Background on the study: Consistently, beta-chain sequences turned up in larger numbers than alpha-chain sequences did.

Time point meaning: sample taken at primary tumor resection. The study sequenced unsorted whole RNA from tumor, nontumor lung or frozen PBMC. This clonotype was detected ten times or more. TCRdb used MiXCR to reprocess the 5' RACE reads, holding one entry per CDR3 protein. This sample yields about 90,000 distinct CDR3 sequences, of which roughly 10% are seen a single time; about 7% belongs to the top ten. V was pared by 0 bases and J by 3 bases, with 1 base between. Germline CDR1 reads DFQATT; CDR2 reads SNEGSKA (reference sequence). This CDR3 comprises 11 residues. The receptor was derived from a male donor with early-stage non-small cell lung cancer. V usage is TRBV20-1 and J usage is TRBJ2-3; D is unclear. The sequencing here drew on PBMCs, taken at surgery. CDR3 loop: CSARETDTQYF. The CDR3 nucleotides read TGCAGTGCTAGAGAGACAGATACGCAGTATTTT.